The source of this TCR beta chain is a study of blood T cells in healthy people across ages. This CDR3 has 13 residues. V gave up 7 bases and J gave up 7 bases, with 17 bases separating them. Remarks on this clonotype: Antigen specificity is unknown.

It was with a sample-barcoded 5' primer and a J-beta primer mix that a second PCR of about 6 to 12 cycles was run. TCRdb passed the 5' RACE reads through MiXCR, listing each CDR3 protein once. This table has more than 1.4 million distinct CDR3 sequences, about 43% appearing once. General study findings and limits: There were more naive CD4+ cells and higher diversity in long-lived donors than in aged donors. Possibly, changes in expanded clonotypes were confounded because donor CMV status was unknown. Using unsorted PBMCs precluded a conclusive naive versus antigen-experienced comparison.

The V gene is TRBV12-3 or TRBV12-4, the J gene TRBJ2-7, with a tentative D call TRBD1 (6 bases). The sequencing input was blood. This clonotype originated in a woman in her late teens or twenties in good health. The CDR3 coding sequence is TGTGCCAGCAACACTAGGGGGAACAATGAGCAGTACTTC. Protein product: CASNTRGNNEQYF.